This T cell receptor (beta chain) is drawn from a study of blood T cell repertoires in COVID-19. Seattle's enrolled individuals joined amid active infection and were then monitored longitudinally. V lost 2 bases and J lost 8, with 15 bases in between. Germline CDR1 and CDR2: GTSNPN and SVGIG (reference sequence). The CDR3 sequence is 13 residues long. Sequencing used immunoSEQ multiplex PCR; TCRdb keeps in-frame clones, though not all of them. The data contain some 26,000 clones, about four fifths of them singletons. The clonotype originates from a man aged 50-59 years with COVID-19, enrolled during active disease. The V call is TRBV30, the J call TRBJ1-1, with D possibly being TRBD1 (5 bases). Sequenced material: peripheral blood. CDR3: CAWSLAGPREAFF. Here the CDR3 DNA reads TGTGCCTGGAGTTTAGCAGGGCCAAGAGAAGCTTTCTTT.